Here is one TCR beta chain with its context. Its specificity is unknown. The sample comes from a study of hypomethylating agent response in myelodysplastic syndrome. The overall study: Hypomethylating treatment was azacitidine in 8 of 11, decitabine in 3 of 11. Findings and limits, study-wide: Richness, rarefaction diversity and clonality did not change significantly after hypomethylating treatment. Non-responders showed more contracted clonotypes post-treatment, while responders showed more novel ones.

Sequenced by immunoSEQ multiplex PCR; TCRdb stores in-frame clones only, minus some. The sample yields about 6,000 clones, about 80% seen once. Germline-derived CDR1 and CDR2 are MDHEN and SYDVKM. The length of the CDR3 is 14 residues. V lost 8 bases to trimming and J lost 6 bases, with 16 bases between them. This TCR was sampled from a human donor with myelodysplastic syndrome. J is TRBJ1-4 and V is TRBV28; possibly TRBD1 for D (5 bases). Source: bone marrow, taken before or after starting hypomethylating agent treatment for myelodysplastic syndrome (not recorded which). The CDR3 loop is CASSGGAVDEKLFF. CDR3 coding DNA: TGTGCCAGCTCTGGAGGGGCCGTCGATGAAAAACTGTTTTTT.